This T cell receptor (beta chain) comes out of a study of T cell responses to AZD1222 COVID-19 vaccine. Sequencing used immunoSEQ multiplex PCR; TCRdb keeps in-frame clones, though not all of them. Of 140,000 to 150,000 clones listed, roughly 91% are singletons. About this clone: As yet, its antigen is unknown.

From germline, CDR1 is SGDLS and CDR2 YYNGEE. This CDR3 is built from 15 residues. Trimming stripped 3 bases from V and 10 bases from J, with 17 bases between. General observations from the study: It was only after the peak T cell response that any repertoires were sampled. Vaccine-related CD4 TCRs covered spike, predominating at 160-218 and 743-854.

The V call is TRBV9, the J call TRBJ1-6, with D tentatively TRBD1 (6 bases). The source material was peripheral blood, sampled on day 0 of AZD1222 vaccination. This sequence originates from an adult in good health. The CDR3 region has the DNA TGTGCCAGCAGCGGTACAATGGGGGCAGGGTCACCCCTCCACTTT. Its protein is CASSGTMGAGSPLHF.